This T cell receptor beta chain originates from a study of cytomegalovirus exposure and HLA in healthy donors. Study-level results: It was in a later analysis that TCR association rates were seen to vary by HLA locus, highest for DRB1 and lowest for HLA-C.

This CDR3 has 12 residues. V lost 0 bases and J 10 bases, leaving 9 bases between the germline ends. The germline V gene encodes CDR1 SEHNR and CDR2 FQNEAQ (reference sequence). In regard to this clone: Its target is unknown.

The PCR made use of 60 Vbeta and 13 Jbeta primers. Profiling relied on immunoSEQ multiplex PCR, and the TCRdb table lists in-frame clones only, not all of them. The sample data list roughly 55,000 clones. The sequencing input was PBMCs. The sequence was collected from a man between 45 and 60 years old in good health and CMV-seropositive. V and J are TRBV7-9 and TRBJ1-1; D is perhaps TRBD1 (5 bases). CDR3 sequence (DNA): TGTGCCAGCAGCTTAGCCTCAGGGCGAGCTTTCTTT. It yields the protein CASSLASGRAFF.